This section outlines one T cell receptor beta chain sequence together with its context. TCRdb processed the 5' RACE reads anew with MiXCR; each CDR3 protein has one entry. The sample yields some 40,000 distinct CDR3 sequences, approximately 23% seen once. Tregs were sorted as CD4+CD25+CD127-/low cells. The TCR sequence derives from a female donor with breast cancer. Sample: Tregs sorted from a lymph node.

The CDR3 DNA is TGTGCCAGCAGCCCATCCGGGACAGCCTACAATGAGCAGTTCTTC. Translation: CASSPSGTAYNEQFF. The chain recombines TRBV9 with TRBJ2-1, with 7 bases fitting TRBD1. The CDR3 has 15 amino acids. Per the germline V gene, CDR1 is SGDLS and CDR2 is YYNGEE. V was clipped by 4 bases and J by 2 bases; unmatched bases: 6.